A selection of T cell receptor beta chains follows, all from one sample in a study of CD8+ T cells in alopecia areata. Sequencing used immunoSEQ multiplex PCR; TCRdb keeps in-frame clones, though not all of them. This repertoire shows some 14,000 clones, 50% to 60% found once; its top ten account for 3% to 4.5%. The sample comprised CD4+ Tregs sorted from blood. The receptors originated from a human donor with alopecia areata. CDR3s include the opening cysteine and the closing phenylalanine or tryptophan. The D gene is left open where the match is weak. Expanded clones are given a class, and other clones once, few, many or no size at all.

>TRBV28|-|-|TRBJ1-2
TGTGCCAGCAGTTTCGTGGGGCTTCCGGGCTACACCTTC
CASSFVGLPGYTF
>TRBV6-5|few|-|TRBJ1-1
TGTGCCAGCAGTTACTCGTTTGGCCGGGGACACACTGAAGCTTTCTTT
CASSYSFGRGHTEAFF
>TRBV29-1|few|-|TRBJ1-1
TGCAGCGTTGAAGAACCCTTGGGCACTGAAGCTTTCTTT
CSVEEPLGTEAFF
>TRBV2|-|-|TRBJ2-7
TGTGCCAGCAGTGATTCCCCAAAGCAGTACTTC
CASSDSPKQYF
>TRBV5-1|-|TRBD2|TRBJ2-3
TGCGCCAGCAGCCCAAGCGGGGGCACAGATACGCAGTATTTT
CASSPSGGTDTQYF
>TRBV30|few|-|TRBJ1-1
TGTGCGTTTGTGGGGGAGGGCACTGAAGCTTTCTTT
CAFVGEGTEAFF
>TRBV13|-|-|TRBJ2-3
TGTGCCAGCAGCTGGGCAGGGGCGATCACAGATACGCAGTATTTT
CASSWAGAITDTQYF
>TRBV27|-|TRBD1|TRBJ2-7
TGTGCCAGCAGTTTTTCGGTGTCTGGACAGGGTCGCGAGCAGTACTTC
CASSFSVSGQGREQYF
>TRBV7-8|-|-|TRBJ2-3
TGTGCCAGCAGCTTATTTACCCAGGCCGGCGCTACGCAGTATTTT
CASSLFTQAGATQYF
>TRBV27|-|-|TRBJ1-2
TGTGCCAGCAGTCCCTCGGGAGGGGTTAACTATGGCTACACCTTC
CASSPSGGVNYGYTF
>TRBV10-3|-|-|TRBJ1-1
TGTGCCATCAGTGATGGGGGGGGAACTGAAGCTTTCTTT
CAISDGGGTEAFF
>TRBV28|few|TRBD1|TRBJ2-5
TGTGCCAGCAGTTTAGACCGGGACAGGGTTTGGGGCCAAGAGACCCAGTACTTC
CASSLDRDRVWGQETQYF
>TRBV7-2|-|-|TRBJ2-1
TGTGCCAGCAGAACTCCGCTCGGACATGCCTACAATGAGCAGTTCTTC
CASRTPLGHAYNEQFF
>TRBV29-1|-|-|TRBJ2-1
TGCAGCGTTGAAGGACAGCCGGCCTACAATGAGCAGTTCTTC
CSVEGQPAYNEQFF
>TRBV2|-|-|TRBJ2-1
TGTGCCAGCAGTGTGCAGGTTACCTACAATGAGCAGTTCTTC
CASSVQVTYNEQFF
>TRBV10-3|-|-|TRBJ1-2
TGTGCCATCAGTGAAACAGGGACTTATGGCTACACCTTC
CAISETGTYGYTF
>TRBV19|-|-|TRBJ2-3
TGTGCCAGTAGCAGGCAGAGCACAGATACGCAGTATTTT
CASSRQSTDTQYF
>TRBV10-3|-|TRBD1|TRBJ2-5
TGTGCCATCCGGTCCAGGGGGAGCGATCCCGGGACCCAGTACTTC
CAIRSRGSDPGTQYF
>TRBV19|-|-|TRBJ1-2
TGTGCCAGTAGTTATCCGGGTCCTTCCTCGTCCCGGTATGGCTACACCTTC
CASSYPGPSSSRYGYTF
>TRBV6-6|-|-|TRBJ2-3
TGTGCCAGCAGTTTACGCACTAGCACAGATACGCAGTATTTT
CASSLRTSTDTQYF
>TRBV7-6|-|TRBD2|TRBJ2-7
TGTGCCAGCAGCCCTCAATCGACGGGACTAGCGGGAGGAAAGGTTGTTATCAAGTACTTC
CASSPQSTGLAGGKVVIKYF
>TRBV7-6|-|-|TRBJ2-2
TGTGCCAGCAGCTTAGAAGGGATTCTGGCCGGGGAGCTGTTTTTT
CASSLEGILAGELFF
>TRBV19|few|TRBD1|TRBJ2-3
TGTGCCACGGGGCCGGGACAGGGACAGTATTTT
CATGPGQGQYF
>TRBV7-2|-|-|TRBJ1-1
TGTGCCAGCAGCTTATCAGGGGTTTTCACTGAAGCTTTCTTT
CASSLSGVFTEAFF
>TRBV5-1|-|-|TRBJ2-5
TGCGCCAGCAGCTTGGCCTCGGCGGGGAAAGGTGGAGAGACCCAGTACTTC
CASSLASAGKGGETQYF
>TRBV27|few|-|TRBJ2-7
TGTGCCAGCAGTTTACGGGGGGCCGGCAGTCTCTCCGAGCAGTACTTC
CASSLRGAGSLSEQYF
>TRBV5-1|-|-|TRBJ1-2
TGCGCCAGCAGCTTGGATACAGCCCTTGACTATGGCTACACCTTC
CASSLDTALDYGYTF
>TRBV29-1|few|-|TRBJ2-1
TGCAGCGCCTACCCAGGGTTAGGGACTTCCCTTCGAAGATACAATGAGCAGTTCTTC
CSAYPGLGTSLRRYNEQFF
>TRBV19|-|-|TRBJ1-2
TGTGCCAGTAGAGGGACTTTCTATGGCTACACCTTC
CASRGTFYGYTF
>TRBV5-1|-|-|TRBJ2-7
TGCGCCAGCAGCTCGGCTGCCACCGACGAGCAGTACTTC
CASSSAATDEQYF
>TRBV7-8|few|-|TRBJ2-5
TGTGCCAGCAGCTCCTACCACGGCCAAGAGACCCAGTACTTC
CASSSYHGQETQYF
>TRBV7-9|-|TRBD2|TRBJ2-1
TGTGCCAGCAGCTTACCTCTCTTCGGACTAAGCGGGGGATACAATGAGCAGTTCTTC
CASSLPLFGLSGGYNEQFF
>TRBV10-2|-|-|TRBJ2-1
TGCGCCAGCAGTGAGTATGGAGAAAGAGTTAGTGAGCAGTTCTTC
CASSEYGERVSEQFF
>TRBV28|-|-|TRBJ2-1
TGTGCCAGCAGTTTATTCGGCAGGAGGAATGAGCAGTTCTTC
CASSLFGRRNEQFF
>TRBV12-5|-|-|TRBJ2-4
TGTGCTAGTGGACGAAGACAGGCGGAAAACATTCAGTACTTC
CASGRRQAENIQYF